The rows below give T cell receptor beta chains drawn from one sample of a study of monozygotic twins with inflammatory bowel disease. TCRdb processed the 5' RACE reads again and assigns one entry to each CDR3 protein, with no DNA. The sample has 310,000 or so distinct CDR3 sequences. Sequencing was carried out using blood. These TCRs come from a human donor with ulcerative colitis or Crohn's disease, or a healthy co-twin of an affected twin (not recorded which). Each CDR3 is given with its conserved first and last residue. Fields, in order: J gene, V gene, CDR3 protein.

J: TRBJ2-3
V: TRBV4-1
CDR3: CASSQDRASGSLDTQYF

J: TRBJ2-5
V: TRBV5-1
CDR3: CASSWTTGEETQYF

J: TRBJ1-2
V: TRBV20-1
CDR3: CSAPGGDYGYTF

J: TRBJ1-4
V: TRBV19
CDR3: CASSGPTNEKLFF

J: TRBJ1-5
V: TRBV12-3/TRBV12-4
CDR3: CASSPNRGQPQHF

J: TRBJ2-1
V: TRBV6-1
CDR3: CASSREDSSLRFF

J: TRBJ2-3
V: TRBV28
CDR3: CASSFSFPNFSGNRYTQYF

J: TRBJ2-3
V: TRBV6-1
CDR3: CASSRGSSTDTQYF

J: TRBJ2-7
V: TRBV15
CDR3: CATSREGPYEQYF

J: TRBJ2-4
V: TRBV11-2
CDR3: CASSLDKRAAGMNMQYF

J: TRBJ1-1
V: TRBV5-1
CDR3: CASSLGWGDGTEAFF

J: TRBJ2-3
V: TRBV5-1
CDR3: CASSLGQGGTDTQYF

J: TRBJ2-2
V: TRBV9
CDR3: CASSVVGRPNTGELFF

J: TRBJ1-3
V: TRBV20-1
CDR3: CSASSGSPGNTIYF

J: TRBJ1-2
V: TRBV20-1
CDR3: CSAINSERSGVNYGYTF

J: TRBJ1-1
V: TRBV28
CDR3: CASSSSSVGGYTEAFF

J: TRBJ2-7
V: TRBV4-3
CDR3: CASSQEGNSRYEQYF

J: TRBJ1-1
V: TRBV5-1
CDR3: CASSLVDTEAFF

J: TRBJ2-1
V: TRBV24-1
CDR3: CATRGGGAGNEQFF

J: TRBJ2-1
V: TRBV4-1
CDR3: CASSQETGSSSYNEQFF

J: TRBJ2-3
V: TRBV7-8
CDR3: CASSMQHPLLTDTQYF

J: TRBJ2-2
V: TRBV5-1
CDR3: CASSFGQNTGELFF

J: TRBJ2-1
V: TRBV12-3/TRBV12-4
CDR3: CASSFDRLAGNEQFF

J: TRBJ2-1
V: TRBV15
CDR3: CATSRTSGSVNEQFF